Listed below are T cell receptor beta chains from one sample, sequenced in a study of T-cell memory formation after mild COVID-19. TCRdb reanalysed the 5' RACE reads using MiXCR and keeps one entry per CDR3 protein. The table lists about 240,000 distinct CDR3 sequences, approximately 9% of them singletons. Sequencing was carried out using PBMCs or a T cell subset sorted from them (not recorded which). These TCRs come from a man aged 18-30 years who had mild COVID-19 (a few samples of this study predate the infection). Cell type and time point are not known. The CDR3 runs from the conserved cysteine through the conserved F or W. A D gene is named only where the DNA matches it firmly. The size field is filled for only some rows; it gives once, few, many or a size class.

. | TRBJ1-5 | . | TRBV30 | TGTGCCTGGAGTATACGGACCGATCAGCCCCAGCATTTT | CAWSIRTDQPQHF
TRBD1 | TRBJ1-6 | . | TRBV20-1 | TGCAGTGCGCCAAACAGGGGGGATTCACCCCTCCACTTT | CSAPNRGDSPLHF
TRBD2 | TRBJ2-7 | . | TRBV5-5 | TGTGCCAGCAGCTTGCTTGGGGGGGACTACGAGCAGTACTTC | CASSLLGGDYEQYF
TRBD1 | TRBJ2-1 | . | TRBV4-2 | TGTGCCAGCAGCCAAGATGGGACAGGGGGCTACAATGAGCAGTTCTTC | CASSQDGTGGYNEQFF
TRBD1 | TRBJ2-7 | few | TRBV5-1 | TGCGCCAGCAGCTGGGACAGGCTCTACGAGCAGTACTTC | CASSWDRLYEQYF
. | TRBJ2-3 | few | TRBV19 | TGTGCCAGTAGTATTACACGCGGGGGCACAGATACGCAGTATTTT | CASSITRGGTDTQYF
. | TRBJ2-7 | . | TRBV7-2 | TGTGCCAGCAGCTACTTCGGTGAGCAGTACTTC | CASSYFGEQYF
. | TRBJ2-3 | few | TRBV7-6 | TGTGCCAGCAGCTTAAGTTCGGCGGGGGCCTCCGCTAGCACAGATACGCAGTATTTT | CASSLSSAGASASTDTQYF
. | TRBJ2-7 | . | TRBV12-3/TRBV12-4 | TGTGCCAGCAGCCAGGCGGACGAGCAGTACTTC | CASSQADEQYF
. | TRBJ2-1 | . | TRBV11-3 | TGTGCCAGCAGCTTAGAGGCAGGTACCTACAATGAGCAGTTCTTC | CASSLEAGTYNEQFF
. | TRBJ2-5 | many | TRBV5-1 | TGCGCCAGCAGCTTCTCCAGGCAAGAGACCCAGTACTTC | CASSFSRQETQYF
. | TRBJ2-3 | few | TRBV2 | TGTGCCAGCAGTGGCCTACCGCCAGATACGCAGTATTTT | CASSGLPPDTQYF
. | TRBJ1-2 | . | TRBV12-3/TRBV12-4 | TGTGCCAGCAGTTTAGAAGGGATCATCGGGGGCTACACCTTC | CASSLEGIIGGYTF
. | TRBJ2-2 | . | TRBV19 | TGTGCCAGTAGTCTTCGGGCCTTAGCGAACACCGTGGAGCTGTTTTTT | CASSLRALANTVELFF
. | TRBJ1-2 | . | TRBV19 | TGTGCCAGTAAAGGTCTCCACAGCTCATTATATGGCTACACCTTC | CASKGLHSSLYGYTF
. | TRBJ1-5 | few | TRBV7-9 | TGTGCCAGCAGCTTTTTTGGGGACAATCAGCCCCAGCATTTT | CASSFFGDNQPQHF
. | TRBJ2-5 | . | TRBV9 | TGTGCCAGCAGCGCCGGGGCGACAGGCGGACAGTACTTC | CASSAGATGGQYF
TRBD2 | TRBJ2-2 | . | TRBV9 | TGTGCCAGCAGCCCAGGACTAGCGGGCCTGAACACCGGGGAGCTGTTTTTT | CASSPGLAGLNTGELFF
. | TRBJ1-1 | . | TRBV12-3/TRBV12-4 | TGTGCCAGCAGTTTTCTCGGGTTGGGAGCTTTCTTT | CASSFLGLGAFF
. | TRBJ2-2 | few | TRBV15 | TGTGCCACCAGCAGAGTGAGAGGGGCTAACGGGGAGCTGTTTTTT | CATSRVRGANGELFF
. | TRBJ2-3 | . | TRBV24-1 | TGTGCCACCAGTGATTTAGCGGGAGATACGCAGTATTTT | CATSDLAGDTQYF
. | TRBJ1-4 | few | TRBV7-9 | TGTGCCAGCAGCCCTGGACGAGAGGAAAAACTGTTTTTT | CASSPGREEKLFF
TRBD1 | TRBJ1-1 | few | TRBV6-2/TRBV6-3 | TGTGCCAGCAGTGGGACAGGGGGCAGCCGCGACACTGAAGCTTTCTTT | CASSGTGGSRDTEAFF
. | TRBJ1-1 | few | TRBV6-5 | TGTGCCAGCAGTTACGGGGTCAGGAACACTGAAGCTTTCTTT | CASSYGVRNTEAFF
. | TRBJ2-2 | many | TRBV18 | TGTGCCAGCTCACCCTCGGGACAGAACACCGGGGAGCTGTTTTTT | CASSPSGQNTGELFF
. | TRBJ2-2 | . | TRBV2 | TGTGCCAGCAGTGAAACCGCCTTGCCCGGGGAGCTGTTTTTT | CASSETALPGELFF
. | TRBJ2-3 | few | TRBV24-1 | TGTGCCACCGGCGAGGGCAGCCCAGATACGCAGTATTTT | CATGEGSPDTQYF
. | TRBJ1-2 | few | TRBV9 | TGTGCCAGCAGCCCGGACACGCAATCGGGCTACACCTTC | CASSPDTQSGYTF
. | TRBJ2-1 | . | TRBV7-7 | TGTGCTAGCAGCTTGGGTAGAGCCGGGGACAATGAGCAGTTCTTC | CASSLGRAGDNEQFF
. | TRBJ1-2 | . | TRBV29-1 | TGCAGCGACGGGGGGTTTTATGGCTACACCTTC | CSDGGFYGYTF
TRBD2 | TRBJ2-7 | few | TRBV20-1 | TGCAGTGCTAGTACTAGCGGGGGCGTCGAGCAGTACTTC | CSASTSGGVEQYF
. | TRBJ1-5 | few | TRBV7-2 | TGTGCCAGCAGCTTATACTGGATGGGGAATCAGCCCCAGCATTTT | CASSLYWMGNQPQHF
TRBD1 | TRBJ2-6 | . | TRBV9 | TGTGCCAGCAGCGCAAAGGGGGCCGGTGGGGCCAACGTCCTGACTTTC | CASSAKGAGGANVLTF
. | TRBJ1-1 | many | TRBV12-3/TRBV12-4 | TGTGCCAGCAGTAGGGGGGTTTGGATCACTGAAGCTTTCTTT | CASSRGVWITEAFF
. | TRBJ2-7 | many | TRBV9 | TGTGCCAGCAGCGTAGGGGTACAGGGTCAGCAGTACTTC | CASSVGVQGQQYF
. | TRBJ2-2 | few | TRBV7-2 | TGTGCCAGCAGGCCCGGGGCCAACACCGGGGAGCTGTTTTTT | CASRPGANTGELFF
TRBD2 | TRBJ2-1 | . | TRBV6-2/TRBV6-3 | TGTGCCAGCGGGGAGCGGGGGCCATCCTACAATGAGCAGTTCTTC | CASGERGPSYNEQFF
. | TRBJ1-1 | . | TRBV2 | TGTGCCAGCAATTATGGGAGGACTGAAGCTTTCTTT | CASNYGRTEAFF
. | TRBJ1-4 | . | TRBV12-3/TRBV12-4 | TGTGCCAGCAGTTTTAGGGCCCCTAATGAAAAACTGTTTTTT | CASSFRAPNEKLFF
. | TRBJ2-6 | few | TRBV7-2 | TGTGCCAGCAGCGAGACCGTCCCTGAAAGCTCTGGGGCCAACGTCCTGACTTTC | CASSETVPESSGANVLTF
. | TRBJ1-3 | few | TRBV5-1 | TGCGCCAGCAGCGACCCCCCAGGGGCTGGAAACACCATATATTTT | CASSDPPGAGNTIYF
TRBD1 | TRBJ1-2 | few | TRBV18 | TGTGCCAGCTCACGATACCGGGACAGGGAAATCGATGGCTACACCTTC | CASSRYRDREIDGYTF
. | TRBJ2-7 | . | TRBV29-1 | TGCAGCGTTGAAACGAACAGGGGAGGGCCAAGCGAGCAGTACTTC | CSVETNRGGPSEQYF
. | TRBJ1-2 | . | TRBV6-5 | TGTGCCAGCAGGAGAGAGTATAGTGGCTACACCTTC | CASRREYSGYTF
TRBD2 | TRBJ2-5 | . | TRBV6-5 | TGTGCCAGCAGTTATTTCCCATTAGCGGGGGGCGTAGAGACCCAGTACTTC | CASSYFPLAGGVETQYF
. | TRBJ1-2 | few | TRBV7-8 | TGTGCCAGCAGCCTACGTGAGAGGGCTAGTGGCTACACCTTC | CASSLRERASGYTF
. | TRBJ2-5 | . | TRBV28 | TGTGCCAGCAGTACTGACTCTCAAGAGACCCAGTACTTC | CASSTDSQETQYF
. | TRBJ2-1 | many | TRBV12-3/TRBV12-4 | TGTGCCAGCAGTACGCAAGGCCCGGGGAATGAGCAGTTCTTC | CASSTQGPGNEQFF
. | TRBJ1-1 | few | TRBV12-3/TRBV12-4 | TGTGCCAGCAGTGGACGGTACACTGAAGCTTTCTTT | CASSGRYTEAFF
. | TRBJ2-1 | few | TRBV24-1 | TGTGCCACCAGTGATTATGGCTCAGCTAACAATGAGCAGTTCTTC | CATSDYGSANNEQFF
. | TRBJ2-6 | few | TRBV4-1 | TGCGCCAGCACTTACTCTGGGGCCAACGTCCTGACTTTC | CASTYSGANVLTF
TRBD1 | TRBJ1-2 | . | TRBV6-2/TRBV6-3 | TGTGCCAGCAGACTTGACAGGGGGCGTCACGGCTACACCTTC | CASRLDRGRHGYTF
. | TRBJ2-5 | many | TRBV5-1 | TGCGCCAGCAGCTTGGCTGAACTTACGGGCCCCGCGGAGACCCAGTACTTC | CASSLAELTGPAETQYF
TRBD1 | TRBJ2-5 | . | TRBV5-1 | TGCGCCAGCAGCTTCGAACTCAGGGGGCTGGAGACCCAGTACTTC | CASSFELRGLETQYF